The rows below give T cell receptor beta chains drawn from one sample of a study of response to subunit inactivated influenza vaccine. TCRdb independently ran MiXCR on the RT-PCR reads; one entry per CDR3 protein. The sample records around 540,000 distinct CDR3 sequences, about 10% being singletons. The specimen was PBMCs from blood, collected on the day of vaccination. Source of these receptors: a man aged 45 to 65 who received an inactivated influenza vaccine. The CDR3 runs from the conserved cysteine through the conserved F or W. D genes are given only for firm matches. Expanded clones get a size class; other rows say once, few or many, or leave the size out.

D: NA; V: TRBV6-2/TRBV6-3; size: few; length: 12; J: TRBJ2-1; DNA: TGTGCCAGCAGTCAGACTAGTTTTCGGCAGTTCTTC; CDR3: CASSQTSFRQFF
D: NA; V: TRBV12-3/TRBV12-4; size: many; length: 14; J: TRBJ2-7; DNA: TGTGCCAGCAGTCCGCAGCCTATAGTGGGCGAGCAGTACTTC; CDR3: CASSPQPIVGEQYF
D: TRBD1; V: TRBV12-3/TRBV12-4; size: NA; length: 15; J: TRBJ1-5; DNA: TGTGCCAGCAGCCAGACAGGGGGCCGCAATCAGCCCCAGCATTTT; CDR3: CASSQTGGRNQPQHF
D: NA; V: TRBV20-1; size: NA; length: 10; J: TRBJ1-1; DNA: TGCAGTGCTAGAACTTCTGAAGCTTTCTTT; CDR3: CSARTSEAFF
D: TRBD2; V: TRBV7-9; size: few; length: 16; J: TRBJ2-3; DNA: TGTGCCAGCAGCCGTGGGACTAGCGGGGGGAGAGATACGCAGTATTTT; CDR3: CASSRGTSGGRDTQYF
D: NA; V: TRBV11-2; size: few; length: 13; J: TRBJ2-1; DNA: TGTGCCAGCAGCTTAGTTACTCCCCATGAGCAGTTCTTC; CDR3: CASSLVTPHEQFF
D: NA; V: TRBV7-9; size: many; length: 15; J: TRBJ1-3; DNA: TGTGCCAGCAGCCTAGGGGACGTCGGGGGAAACACCATATATTTT; CDR3: CASSLGDVGGNTIYF
D: NA; V: TRBV5-1; size: few; length: 14; J: TRBJ1-1; DNA: TGCGCCAGCAGCTTGGACCCCCCGGGGACTGAAGCTTTCTTT; CDR3: CASSLDPPGTEAFF
D: NA; V: TRBV12-3/TRBV12-4; size: NA; length: 14; J: TRBJ1-5; DNA: TGTGCCAGCAGTTTTGAGGGGACTGTTCAGCCCCAGCATTTT; CDR3: CASSFEGTVQPQHF
D: NA; V: TRBV5-1; size: few; length: 15; J: TRBJ2-2; DNA: TGCGCCAGCAGCTTGGAGACCTTCCGAACCGGGGAGCTGTTTTTT; CDR3: CASSLETFRTGELFF
D: NA; V: TRBV12-3/TRBV12-4; size: NA; length: 15; J: TRBJ2-7; DNA: TGTGCCACCCGAGGGGGCGGATCCACGAGGGGGGTGCAGTACTTC; CDR3: CATRGGGSTRGVQYF
D: NA; V: TRBV20-1; size: NA; length: 12; J: TRBJ2-1; DNA: TGCAGTGCTAGGTACCTAGTAGCTGAGCAGTTCTTC; CDR3: CSARYLVAEQFF
D: TRBD1; V: TRBV7-2; size: few; length: 15; J: TRBJ2-7; DNA: TGTGCCAGCAGCCCGCTAATGGGACAGGGCCCCGAGCAGTACTTC; CDR3: CASSPLMGQGPEQYF
D: NA; V: TRBV5-4; size: few; length: 13; J: TRBJ1-2; DNA: TGTGCCAGCAGCTTGGAGGGGCAGTTTGGCTACACCTTC; CDR3: CASSLEGQFGYTF
D: TRBD2; V: TRBV5-1; size: many; length: 14; J: TRBJ2-5; DNA: TGCGCCAGCAGCTTGGAGCGGGGGGAAGAGACCCAGTACTTC; CDR3: CASSLERGEETQYF
D: NA; V: TRBV6-1; size: many; length: 15; J: TRBJ2-6; DNA: TGTGCCAGCAGTGACAGGTTCTCTGGGGCCAACGTCCTGACTTTC; CDR3: CASSDRFSGANVLTF
D: TRBD2; V: TRBV6-5; size: few; length: 14; J: TRBJ2-7; DNA: TGTGCCAGCAGTTACGAGCGGGGGTCCTACGAGCAGTACTTC; CDR3: CASSYERGSYEQYF
D: TRBD1; V: TRBV27; size: many; length: 16; J: TRBJ2-2; DNA: TGTGCCAGCAGTTTCGTCTGGACAGGGCACACCGGGGAGCTGTTTTTT; CDR3: CASSFVWTGHTGELFF
D: TRBD2; V: TRBV29-1; size: many; length: 14; J: TRBJ2-1; DNA: TGCAGCGTTGACTCGGGGGGGGCCTACAATGAGCAGTTCTTC; CDR3: CSVDSGGAYNEQFF
D: TRBD2; V: TRBV28; size: few; length: 16; J: TRBJ2-3; DNA: TGTGCCAGCAGTCTCAGCGGGAGGGCCTTTACAGATACGCAGTATTTT; CDR3: CASSLSGRAFTDTQYF
D: NA; V: TRBV20-1; size: many; length: 16; J: TRBJ2-7; DNA: TGCAGTGCTAGAGTACTGGGCAGGGGAAGAACCTACGAGCAGTACTTC; CDR3: CSARVLGRGRTYEQYF
D: TRBD1; V: TRBV5-5; size: few; length: 15; J: TRBJ1-6; DNA: TGTGCCAGCAGCTTGAGGGGGCCCCCAGGGGGGACCCTCCACTTT; CDR3: CASSLRGPPGGTLHF
D: NA; V: TRBV10-3; size: NA; length: 14; J: TRBJ2-3; DNA: TGTGCCATCAGTGATCGAAGCTTCACAGATACGCAGTATTTT; CDR3: CAISDRSFTDTQYF
D: NA; V: TRBV30; size: NA; length: 14; J: TRBJ2-5; DNA: TGTGCCTGGAGTGTATTCGGGTGGAAAGAGACCCAGTACTTC; CDR3: CAWSVFGWKETQYF
D: NA; V: TRBV7-2; size: NA; length: 14; J: TRBJ2-3; DNA: TGTGCCAGCAGGTTAAGGACAAGCACAGATACGCAGTATTTT; CDR3: CASRLRTSTDTQYF
D: TRBD2; V: TRBV5-1; size: few; length: 19; J: TRBJ2-1; DNA: TGCGCCAGCAGCTTGCTGTTGGCTAGCGGGGTGAGTGACTACAATGAGCAGTTCTTC; CDR3: CASSLLLASGVSDYNEQFF
D: TRBD1; V: TRBV6-1; size: few; length: 14; J: TRBJ1-5; DNA: TGTGCCAGCAGTGAAGGGACAGGGATTCAGCCCCAGCATTTT; CDR3: CASSEGTGIQPQHF
D: TRBD1; V: TRBV15; size: NA; length: 14; J: TRBJ2-7; DNA: TGTGCCACCAGCAGGACAGGGGGCGAGAACGAGCAGTACTTC; CDR3: CATSRTGGENEQYF
D: TRBD2; V: TRBV9; size: NA; length: 15; J: TRBJ2-5; DNA: TGTGCCAGCAGCGCACCGGGACTAACACAAGAGACCCAGTACTTC; CDR3: CASSAPGLTQETQYF
D: TRBD1; V: TRBV12-3/TRBV12-4; size: few; length: 15; J: TRBJ1-3; DNA: TGTGCCAGCAGTCCCGGGACAGCGGGTGGAAACACCATATATTTT; CDR3: CASSPGTAGGNTIYF
D: NA; V: TRBV15; size: many; length: 15; J: TRBJ2-3; DNA: TGTGCCACCAGCTCCTTTCTCCTAGGCTTAGATACGCAGTATTTT; CDR3: CATSSFLLGLDTQYF
D: NA; V: TRBV5-1; size: few; length: 12; J: TRBJ2-1; DNA: TGCGCCAGCAGCTCAGAAGGACCAGAGCAGTTCTTC; CDR3: CASSSEGPEQFF
D: TRBD2; V: TRBV3-1; size: few; length: 16; J: TRBJ2-4; DNA: TGTGCCAGCAGCCAAGTTTCGGCTAGCGGCAAAAACATTCAGTACTTC; CDR3: CASSQVSASGKNIQYF
D: NA; V: TRBV6-2/TRBV6-3; size: NA; length: 12; J: TRBJ2-1; DNA: TGTGCCAGCAGTTATAGCCAGCGGGAGCAGTTCTTC; CDR3: CASSYSQREQFF
D: TRBD2; V: TRBV20-1; size: NA; length: 14; J: TRBJ2-5; DNA: TGCAGTGCCCACCTTAGCGGGGTGCAAGAGACCCAGTACTTC; CDR3: CSAHLSGVQETQYF
D: TRBD2; V: TRBV11-2; size: few; length: 14; J: TRBJ2-7; DNA: TGTGCCAGCAGCTTTACGGGAGGGCCCTACGAGCAGTACTTC; CDR3: CASSFTGGPYEQYF
D: NA; V: TRBV28; size: NA; length: 13; J: TRBJ2-1; DNA: TGTGCCAGCAGGCGAGGGCCGGGAGATGAGCAGTTCTTC; CDR3: CASRRGPGDEQFF
D: NA; V: TRBV5-5; size: few; length: 14; J: TRBJ2-7; DNA: TGTGCCAGCAGCTTTGCAGGGGCTTCCTACGAGCAGTACTTC; CDR3: CASSFAGASYEQYF
D: TRBD2; V: TRBV4-2; size: few; length: 15; J: TRBJ2-5; DNA: TGTGCCAGCAGCCAAGAAAGAGCGGGGCAAGAGACCCAGTACTTC; CDR3: CASSQERAGQETQYF
D: TRBD2; V: TRBV5-1; size: many; length: 16; J: TRBJ2-1; DNA: TGCGCCAGCAGGACGGGAGGGGCCAGCTCCTACAATGAGCAGTTCTTC; CDR3: CASRTGGASSYNEQFF
D: NA; V: TRBV4-2; size: NA; length: 16; J: TRBJ1-5; DNA: TGTGCCAGCAGCCAAGCTTTGGGGGCTAGCAATCAGCCCCAGCATTTT; CDR3: CASSQALGASNQPQHF
D: NA; V: TRBV10-3; size: few; length: 14; J: TRBJ2-5; DNA: TGTGCCATCAGTGAGTCGATGCAGAAAGAGACCCAGTACTTC; CDR3: CAISESMQKETQYF
D: NA; V: TRBV6-2/TRBV6-3; size: NA; length: 16; J: TRBJ2-7; DNA: TGTGCCAGCAGTTACTCGACAGGGAGGGGTGAAAACGAGCAGTACTTC; CDR3: CASSYSTGRGENEQYF
D: TRBD1; V: TRBV5-1; size: NA; length: 15; J: TRBJ2-2; DNA: TGCGCCAGCAGCACCCGGGACAGGGTGGCCGGGGAGCTGTTTTTT; CDR3: CASSTRDRVAGELFF
D: NA; V: TRBV4-3; size: few; length: 14; J: TRBJ2-1; DNA: TGCGCCAGCAGCCAAGTTGGGGGTGAGGGTGAGCAGTTCTTC; CDR3: CASSQVGGEGEQFF
D: TRBD1; V: TRBV10-3; size: many; length: 16; J: TRBJ2-3; DNA: TGTGCCATCAGTAAGCAGGGGGTTGGGGGCACAGATACGCAGTATTTT; CDR3: CAISKQGVGGTDTQYF
D: NA; V: TRBV11-2; size: NA; length: 19; J: TRBJ2-2; DNA: TGTGCCAGCAGCTTAGTGACGTCCCGGGGTTGGGACACTACCGGGGAGCTGTTTTTT; CDR3: CASSLVTSRGWDTTGELFF
D: TRBD2; V: TRBV6-1; size: many; length: 14; J: TRBJ2-1; DNA: TGTGCCAGCTCCCTAGCGGGGGCCAACAATGAGCAGTTCTTC; CDR3: CASSLAGANNEQFF
D: NA; V: TRBV3-1; size: NA; length: 13; J: TRBJ2-1; DNA: TGTGCCAGCAGCCAAGATTGGTTATCGGGGAAGTTCTTC; CDR3: CASSQDWLSGKFF